The source of this T cell receptor beta chain is a study of cytomegalovirus exposure and HLA in healthy donors. Study-wide points: The investigators catalogued some 160 TCR beta chains as cytomegalovirus-associated.

Points on this clone: The target antigen is unknown.

60 Vbeta and 13 Jbeta primers were used in PCR. TCRdb's table, derived via immunoSEQ multiplex PCR, lists solely in-frame clones and lacks some. The sample includes roughly 120,000 clones, about 86% of them seen just once. The CDR3 covers 14 residues. Germline V CDR1 and CDR2: LNHDA, SQIVND (reference sequence). V was shortened by 5 bases and J by 8 bases, with 15 bases between the two germline ends. V gene TRBV19 combines with J gene TRBJ1-4; a weak D match, TRBD1 (5 bases). The receptor was isolated from a man aged 40-55 years in good health and CMV-seronegative. Sequenced sample: PBMCs. This chain's CDR3 is CASSGGLRDEKLFF. CDR3 bases: TGTGCCAGTAGTGGGGGACTCCGGGACGAAAAACTGTTTTTT.